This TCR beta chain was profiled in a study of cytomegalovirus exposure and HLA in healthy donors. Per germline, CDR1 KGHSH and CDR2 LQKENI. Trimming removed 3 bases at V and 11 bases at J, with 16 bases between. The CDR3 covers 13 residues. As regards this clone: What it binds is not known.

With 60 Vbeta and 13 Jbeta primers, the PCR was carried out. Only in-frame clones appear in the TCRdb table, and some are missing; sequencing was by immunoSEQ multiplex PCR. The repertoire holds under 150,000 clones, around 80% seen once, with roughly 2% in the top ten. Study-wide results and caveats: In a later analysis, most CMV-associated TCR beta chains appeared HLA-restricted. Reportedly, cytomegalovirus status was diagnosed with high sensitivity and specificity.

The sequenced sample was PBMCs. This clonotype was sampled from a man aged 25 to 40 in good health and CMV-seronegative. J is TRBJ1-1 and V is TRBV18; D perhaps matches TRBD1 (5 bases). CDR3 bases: TGTGCCAGCTCACCGGGCAGGGAACGTGCCGCTTTCTTT. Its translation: CASSPGRERAAFF.